The rows below give T cell receptor beta chains drawn from one sample of a study of early T cells in non-severe SARS-CoV-2 infection. TCRdb passed the 5' RACE reads through MiXCR, listing each CDR3 protein once. Altogether under 95,000 distinct CDR3 sequences are present, around 10% being singletons, with the ten largest covering 3.5% to 5.5%. Sequenced input: whole blood. All receptors derive from an adult who was a healthcare worker with PCR-confirmed SARS-CoV-2 infection or an uninfected control (not recorded which). Each CDR3 is given with its conserved first and last residue. The D gene is left open where the match is weak.

.	TRBV7-8	TRBJ2-3	CASSSRQASTDTQYF
TRBD1	TRBV27	TRBJ1-5	CASSPQGADNQPQHF
.	TRBV7-9	TRBJ1-1	CASSLAGRAFF
.	TRBV6-5	TRBJ2-7	CASSWTETTYEQYF
TRBD2	TRBV6-1	TRBJ2-5	CASSRYLAGTSGGHQETQYF
TRBD1	TRBV30	TRBJ1-1	CAWSFTGATEAFF
.	TRBV5-1	TRBJ2-6	CASSLAPGPSGANVLTF
.	TRBV4-1	TRBJ2-1	CASSQAGASYNEQFF
.	TRBV5-6	TRBJ2-7	CASSFLDQGEQYF
TRBD2	TRBV9	TRBJ2-3	CASSVKRGKADTQYF